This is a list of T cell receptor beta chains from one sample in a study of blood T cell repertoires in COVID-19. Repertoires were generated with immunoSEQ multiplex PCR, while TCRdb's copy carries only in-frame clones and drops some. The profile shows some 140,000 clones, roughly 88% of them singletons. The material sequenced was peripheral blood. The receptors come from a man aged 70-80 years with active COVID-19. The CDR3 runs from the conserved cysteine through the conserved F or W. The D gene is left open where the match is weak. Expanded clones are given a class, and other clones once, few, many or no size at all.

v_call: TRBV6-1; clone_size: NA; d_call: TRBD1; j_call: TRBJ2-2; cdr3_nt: TGTGCCAGCAGTGACTTGCTGGTAGGGGGCCCGAACACCGGGGAGCTGTTTTTT; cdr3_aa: CASSDLLVGGPNTGELFF
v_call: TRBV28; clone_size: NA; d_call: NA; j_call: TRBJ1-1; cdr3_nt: TGTGCCAGCAGTTTATACGGTGGGGGGGGATCTGAAGCTTTCTTT; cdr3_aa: CASSLYGGGGSEAFF
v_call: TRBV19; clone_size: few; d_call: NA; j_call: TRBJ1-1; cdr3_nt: TGTGCCAGTACCGTACAAATCGCCAGCACTGAAGCTTTCTTT; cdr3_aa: CASTVQIASTEAFF
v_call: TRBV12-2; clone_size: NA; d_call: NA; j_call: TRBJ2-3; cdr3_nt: TGTGCAAGTCGCTTAGCAATACTAGCTTCCAGCACAGATACGCAGTATTTT; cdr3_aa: CASRLAILASSTDTQYF
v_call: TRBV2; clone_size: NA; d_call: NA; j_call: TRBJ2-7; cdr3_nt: TGTGCCAGCAGTCAGAACTACGAGCAGTACTTC; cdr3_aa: CASSQNYEQYF
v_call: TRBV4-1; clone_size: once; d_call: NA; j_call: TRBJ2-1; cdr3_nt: TGCGCCAGCAGCCAAATGCCTCGCGTCCCTAATGAGCAGTTCTTC; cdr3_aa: CASSQMPRVPNEQFF
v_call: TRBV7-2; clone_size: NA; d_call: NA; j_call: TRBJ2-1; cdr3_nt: TGTGCCAGCAGCTTAGCTGGACTACCCGCGAGAAATGAGCAGTTCTTC; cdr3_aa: CASSLAGLPARNEQFF
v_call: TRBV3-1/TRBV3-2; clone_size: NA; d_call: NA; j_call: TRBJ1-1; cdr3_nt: TGTGCCAGCAGCCGAGGGACTTCGAACACTGAAGCTTTCTTT; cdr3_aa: CASSRGTSNTEAFF
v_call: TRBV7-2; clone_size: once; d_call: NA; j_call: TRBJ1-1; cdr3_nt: TGTGCCAGCAGCCTTGGGGCAGGGAACACTGAAGCTTTCTTT; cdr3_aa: CASSLGAGNTEAFF
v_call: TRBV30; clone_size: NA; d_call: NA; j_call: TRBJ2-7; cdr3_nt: TGTGCCTGGAGTTCCTCTTCCTACGAGCAGTACTTC; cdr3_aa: CAWSSSSYEQYF